Following are 24 T cell receptor beta chains from one sample sequenced in a study of T-cell reconstitution after alpha-beta-depleted transplantation in children. Unique molecular identifiers were used in preparing the TCRbeta library. TCRdb analysed the PCR reads with MiXCR anew, one entry per CDR3 protein. The sample has some 830,000 distinct CDR3 sequences, 15% to 20% seen once. The specimen was PBMCs, mostly from graft donor cells, collected 360 days after TCRalphabeta/CD19-depleted stem cell transplant. These TCRs come from a male patient between 5 and 17 years old who had a stem cell transplant for acute lymphoblastic leukemia, so the T cells may come from the graft donor.

This clonotype was observed a few times. The V call is TRBV6-5, the J call TRBJ2-1; 10 bases line up with TRBD1. The CDR3 runs to 14 residues. Germline values: CDR1 MNHEY, CDR2 SVGAGI. J gave up 10 bases and V 6 bases, and 9 bases lay outside the gene matches. This CDR3 is CASRLPGQGSEQFF. CDR3 coding DNA: TGTGCCAGCAGATTACCGGGACAGGGGTCGGAGCAGTTCTTC.

This clonotype was counted a few times. The CDR3 protein is CASRGRGQGYEQYF. Written as DNA, the CDR3 is TGTGCCAGCAGGGGGAGGGGACAGGGCTACGAGCAGTACTTC. The chain is built from TRBV5-6 and TRBJ2-7; the match to TRBD1 covers 9 bases. The germline gives CDR1 SGHDT, CDR2 YYEEEE. With V trimmed by 5 bases and J by 3 bases, 6 bases remained unmatched. This CDR3 has 14 residues.

This clonotype was observed a few times. The V and J genes are TRBV20-1 and TRBJ2-7; TRBD1 matches 8 bases. This CDR3 region has 12 residues. The germline V gene has CDR1 DFQATT and CDR2 SNEGSKA (reference sequence). V shed 5 bases, J shed 3 bases, and the junction held 3 bases outside the gene matches. The CDR3 loop reads CSASTGDYEQYF. The DNA of the CDR3 is TGCAGTGCTTCGACAGGGGACTACGAGCAGTACTTC.

This chain joins TRBV29-1 and TRBJ2-3, with no clear D. The length of the CDR3 is 15 residues. V was cut by 5 bases and J by 2 bases, with 17 bases left in between. Germline CDR1 reads SQVTM; CDR2 reads ANQGSEA. The chain's CDR3 is CSVPQSPLSTDTQYF. The CDR3 DNA follows: TGCAGCGTTCCCCAGTCCCCACTATCCACAGATACGCAGTATTTT.

This rearrangement joins TRBV7-8 to TRBJ2-5, with 7 bases aligning to TRBD1. The CDR3 extends over 13 amino acids. Germline CDR1 SGHVS, CDR2 FQNEAQ. The J segment lost 6 bases and the V segment lost 6 bases, leaving 7 bases of the junction unmatched. The chain's CDR3 is CASSPTGAQTQYF. The CDR3 DNA is TGTGCCAGCAGTCCTACAGGGGCACAGACCCAGTACTTC.

This clonotype has only a few counts. The rearrangement uses TRBV12-3 or TRBV12-4 and TRBJ1-4; the D is unclear. Between the trimmed V and J ends, which lost 5 bases and 10 bases, there was a span of 8 bases. This CDR3 is 11 amino acids long. Here the CDR3 reads CASSKRGKLFF. CDR3 coding DNA: TGTGCCAGCAGTAAACGTGGAAAACTGTTTTTT.

The sample holds many counts of this clonotype. J is TRBJ2-1 and V is TRBV7-8; D is undetermined. The V and J ends lost 2 bases and 6 bases respectively, with 11 bases between them. Germline loops: CDR1 SGHVS, CDR2 FQNEAQ. The CDR3 has 14 amino acids. The chain's CDR3 is CASSLSEGPNEQFF. The DNA for the CDR3 is TGTGCCAGCAGCTTATCGGAAGGCCCCAATGAGCAGTTCTTC.

This clonotype was detected many times. V and J are TRBV4-1 and TRBJ2-2, with 7 bases matching TRBD1. CDR1 and CDR2 (germline): MGHRA, YSYEKL. With 2 bases clipped from V and 1 base from J, the junction kept 13 bases outside the gene matches. The CDR3 is made up of 19 amino acids. The CDR3 DNA sequence: TGCGCCAGCAGCCAAAGGAACAGGGGCCTAATTAAGAACACCGGGGAGCTGTTTTTT. Protein: CASSQRNRGLIKNTGELFF.

This chain connects TRBV6-2 or TRBV6-3 to TRBJ1-3; D uncertain. This CDR3 is 16 amino acids long. The germline V and J ends were trimmed by 6 bases and 3 bases, with 18 bases remaining between them. Germline V gene sequence: CDR1 MNHEY, CDR2 SVGEGT. CDR3 coding DNA: TGTGCCAGCAGGCCAGCCTCCGGGCCGGGTGGAAACACCATATATTTT. Protein: CASRPASGPGGNTIYF.

This chain joins TRBV12-3 or TRBV12-4 and TRBJ2-1, with D unresolved. The CDR3 runs to 16 residues. V was shortened by 7 bases and J by 3 bases, with 19 bases between the two germline ends. CDR3 coding DNA: TGTGCCAGCACAGTTCGCCGGGCCAGTGTCTACAATGAGCAGTTCTTC. Translated: CASTVRRASVYNEQFF.

The rearrangement uses TRBV5-1 and TRBJ2-3, with a possible D match to TRBD2 (5 bases). Trimming cost V 1 base and J 0 bases, with 18 bases left between them. This CDR3 contains 18 residues. Germline V gives CDR1 SGHRS, CDR2 YFSETQ. The CDR3 protein is CASSLPGRWRTSTDTQYF. Here the CDR3 DNA reads TGCGCCAGCAGCTTGCCGGGAAGGTGGCGTACTAGCACAGATACGCAGTATTTT.

The gene calls are TRBV7-9 and TRBJ2-3, with 7 bases that match TRBD2. J lost 3 bases, V lost 11 bases, and 11 bases had no gene match. CDR3 length: 14 amino acids. In germline, CDR1 is SEHNR, CDR2 FQNEAQ (reference sequence). The CDR3 coding sequence is TGTGCCGTATCCGGGGGGTCTTGGACAGATACGCAGTATTTT. Protein sequence: CAVSGGSWTDTQYF.

The V gene is TRBV27, the J gene TRBJ2-2; TRBD1 agrees at 8 bases. V shed 5 bases and J 3 bases; nucleotides not matched to a gene: 11. CDR3 size: 17 residues. Germline lookup yields CDR1 MNHEY and CDR2 SMNVEV (reference sequence). CDR3 DNA sequence: TGTGCCAGCAGTCCAAGGACAGGGCCTCTTTACACCGGGGAGCTGTTTTTT. Translated, it gives CASSPRTGPLYTGELFF.

This clonotype appeared a few times. The genes are TRBV29-1 and TRBJ1-3, with D maybe TRBD1 (6 bases). The germline CDR1 and CDR2 sequences are SQVTM and ANQGSEA. Trimming took 4 bases from V and 4 from J, leaving 14 bases between them. There are 14 residues in the CDR3. CDR3 nucleotide sequence: TGCAGCGTTGCATCCACAGGGCCGGGAAACACCATATATTTT. This codes for CSVASTGPGNTIYF.

This clonotype was picked up many times. This chain connects TRBV5-1 to TRBJ2-7; D uncertain. This CDR3 region has 13 residues. V was shortened by 3 bases and J by 1 base, with 8 bases between the two germline ends. Germline V gives CDR1 SGHRS, CDR2 YFSETQ. This chain's CDR3 is CASSYDGSYEQYF. CDR3 nucleotide sequence: TGCGCCAGCAGCTATGACGGATCCTACGAGCAGTACTTC.

The V call is TRBV7-8, the J call TRBJ2-3, with 12 bases aligning to TRBD2. This CDR3 spans 18 amino acids. The V gene's germline CDR1 is SGHVS and CDR2 FQNEAQ. J was trimmed by 3 bases and V by 5 bases; bases with no gene match: 12. The CDR3 DNA follows: TGTGCCAGCAGCAGAACGCTCGGACTAGCGGGAACTACAGATACGCAGTATTTT. Encoded protein: CASSRTLGLAGTTDTQYF.

This clonotype was seen a handful of times. The chain is built from TRBV20-1 and TRBJ2-1; 10 bases are shared with TRBD2. V dropped 5 bases and J dropped 8; count of bases not matched to a gene: 9. The CDR3 totals 14 residues. Germline assignment: CDR1 DFQATT and CDR2 SNEGSKA (reference sequence). The DNA of the CDR3 is TGCAGTGCTCACTCGAGCGGGAGGGGGTATGAGCAGTTCTTC. Its translation: CSAHSSGRGYEQFF.

This clonotype was counted a single time. One end of the junction does not line up with germline, which may come from a read error. The chain is built from TRBV3-1 and TRBJ2-7, with D possibly called TRBD1 or TRBD2 (6 bases each). CDR1 and CDR2 (germline): LGHDT, YNNKEL (reference sequence). This CDR3 has 17 residues. The CDR3: CATSQDWGAKHSYEQYF. CDR3 bases: TGTGCCACCAGCCAAGATTGGGGGGCGAAACACTCCTACGAGCAGTACTTC.

The gene calls are TRBV7-2 and TRBJ2-2; 11 bases match TRBD1. The V segment lost 4 bases and the J segment 7 bases; nucleotides outside the gene matches: 5. CDR3 length equals 15 residues. Germline V CDR1 and CDR2: SGHTA, FQGNSA. CDR3 in DNA: TGTGCCAGCAGCTGGGGACAGGGGGGTGTCGGGGAGCTGTTTTTT. Translated, it gives CASSWGQGGVGELFF. Drawing the rest from reference TRBV7-2 and TRBJ2-2, the complete variable domain is GAGVSQSPSNKVTEKGKDVELRCDPISGHTALYWYRQSLGQGLEFLIYFQGNSAPDKSGLPSDRFSAERTGGSVSTLTIQRTQQEDSAVYLCASSWGQGGVGELFFGEGSRLTVL.

The chain uses TRBV12-3 or TRBV12-4 and TRBJ2-5, with D possibly being TRBD1 (5 bases). Deletions cut 1 base from V and 2 bases from J, with 14 bases between. The CDR3 contains 16 residues. The CDR3 spells CASSLGQITLQETQYF. CDR3 nucleotides: TGTGCCAGCAGTTTAGGACAGATCACCCTACAAGAGACCCAGTACTTC.

The J gene is TRBJ1-2, the V gene TRBV7-9; 7 bases fit TRBD1. Germline values: CDR1 SEHNR, CDR2 FQNEAQ (reference sequence). The CDR3 loop spans 19 amino acids. With V trimmed by 2 bases and J by 6 bases, 21 bases remained unmatched. The CDR3 coding sequence is TGTGCCAGCAGCTTATATGTTGCCGGGACAGAGGAGTTAATGGATGGCTACACCTTC. Its protein product is CASSLYVAGTEELMDGYTF.

This clonotype was observed a few times. V and J are TRBV5-6 and TRBJ2-3; 7 bases fit TRBD2. This CDR3 is built from 14 residues. Germline loops: CDR1 SGHDT, CDR2 YYEEEE. Losses at the gene ends were 6 bases for V and 5 bases for J; bases not matched to a gene: 9. The CDR3 sequence is CASTIRDYGDTQYF. CDR3 DNA sequence: TGTGCCAGCACCATCCGGGACTACGGAGATACGCAGTATTTT.

CDR3 residues: CSAIRTGPTEAFF. CDR3 coding DNA: TGCAGTGCCATCCGGACAGGCCCCACTGAAGCTTTCTTT. This chain links TRBV20-1 with TRBJ1-1; 7 positions match TRBD1. The CDR3 consists of 13 residues. The germline CDR1 and CDR2 sequences are DFQATT and SNEGSKA (reference sequence). The junction had 8 bases not matched to a gene; V was cut back by 6 bases and J by 4 bases.

The genes are TRBV7-9 and TRBJ2-7; the match to TRBD1 covers 11 bases. The CDR3 covers 16 residues. Germline values: CDR1 SEHNR, CDR2 FQNEAQ (reference sequence). V gave up 5 bases and J gave up 6 bases; unmatched junction bases: 12. As DNA, the CDR3 is TGTGCCAGCAGCCCGTGGGGACAGGGGGTTTCATTCGAGCAGTACTTC. It yields the protein CASSPWGQGVSFEQYF.